A selection of T cell receptor beta chains follows, all from one sample in a study of cytomegalovirus exposure and HLA in healthy donors. Assay used: immunoSEQ multiplex PCR; TCRdb lists only in-frame clones, some missing. The data contain 110,000 to 150,000 clones, roughly 75% of them singletons. What was sequenced was PBMCs. Every receptor here comes from a female donor in good health and CMV-seronegative. The CDR3 runs from the conserved cysteine through the conserved F or W. D genes are given only for firm matches. Clone size is stated in some rows and not others, as once, few, many or a class when expanded.

.	.	TRBJ1-2	TRBV5-6	CASSLTTANYGYTF	TGTGCCAGCAGCTTAACGACAGCTAACTATGGCTACACCTTC
.	few	TRBJ1-1	TRBV7-9	CASSLAIGEVNTEAFF	TGTGCCAGCAGCTTAGCTATCGGGGAGGTGAACACTGAAGCTTTCTTT
TRBD1	.	TRBJ2-7	TRBV6-1	CASSERLEGQGYEQYF	TGTGCCAGCAGTGAACGATTGGAGGGACAGGGGTACGAGCAGTACTTC
TRBD2	.	TRBJ2-1	TRBV5-6	CASILAGGSDEQFF	TGTGCCAGCATCCTAGCGGGGGGGTCCGATGAGCAGTTCTTC
TRBD2	.	TRBJ2-5	TRBV5-1	CASSLVEAREGTQYF	TGCGCCAGCAGCTTGGTAGAAGCGCGGGAGGGGACCCAGTACTTC
.	.	TRBJ1-2	TRBV29-1	CSVRTANYGYTF	TGCAGCGTGAGGACAGCTAACTATGGCTACACCTTC
TRBD1	.	TRBJ1-2	TRBV7-2	CASGTGYGYTF	TGTGCCAGCGGGACAGGCTATGGCTACACCTTC
.	.	TRBJ2-1	TRBV7-8	CASSYRDEQFF	TGTGCCAGCAGCTACCGGGATGAGCAGTTCTTC
TRBD1	once	TRBJ2-6	TRBV14	CASSQDHGQGGANVLTF	TGTGCCAGCAGCCAAGATCACGGACAGGGTGGGGCCAACGTCCTGACTTTC
.	.	TRBJ1-2	TRBV9	CASHSNYGYTF	TGTGCCAGCCACTCGAACTATGGCTACACCTTC
.	.	TRBJ1-1	TRBV19	CASSIDRRNVANTEAFF	TGTGCCAGTAGTATAGATCGCCGGAATGTAGCGAACACTGAAGCTTTCTTT
TRBD1	.	TRBJ1-1	TRBV5-1	CASSPRTGGNTEAFF	TGCGCCAGCAGCCCCCGGACAGGGGGGAACACTGAAGCTTTCTTT
.	.	TRBJ1-3	TRBV30	CAWGTGNSGNTIYF	TGTGCCTGGGGAACAGGGAACTCTGGAAACACCATATATTTT
.	few	TRBJ1-4	TRBV7-9	CASGPAQGVRGEKLFF	TGTGCCAGCGGACCTGCGCAGGGTGTACGGGGGGAAAAACTGTTTTTT
TRBD1	.	TRBJ2-1	TRBV28	CASSLTGGQEQFF	TGTGCCAGCAGTTTGACAGGGGGCCAGGAGCAGTTCTTC
TRBD2	.	TRBJ2-2	TRBV7-9	CASNGLAAGELFF	TGTGCCAGCAACGGACTAGCCGCCGGGGAGCTGTTTTTT
TRBD1	few	TRBJ2-2	TRBV9	CASSPPLGQGNTGELFF	TGTGCCAGCAGCCCCCCCCTTGGACAGGGGAACACCGGGGAGCTGTTTTTT
TRBD1	.	TRBJ1-6	TRBV4-2	CASSQDRTGTGDSPLHF	TGTGCCAGCAGCCAAGATAGAACCGGGACAGGGGATTCACCCCTCCACTTT
TRBD1	.	TRBJ1-3	TRBV6-1	CASSIVGQGQATIYF	TGTGCCAGCAGTATAGTGGGACAGGGTCAGGCCACCATATATTTT
TRBD2	.	TRBJ2-7	TRBV23-1	CANRRGSGCSRECGNEQYF	TGCGCCAACCGCCGAGGCTCGGGGTGTTCGCGGGAGTGCGGGAACGAGCAGTACTTC
.	.	TRBJ1-3	TRBV28	CASSLALGNSGNTIYF	TGTGCCAGCAGTTTGGCCCTAGGAAACTCTGGAAACACCATATATTTT
.	.	TRBJ2-2	TRBV4-2	CASSQDYRGVPTGELFF	TGTGCCAGCAGCCAAGACTATCGAGGAGTACCCACCGGGGAGCTGTTTTTT
.	.	TRBJ2-3	TRBV28	CASSSESNTDTQYF	TGTGCCAGCAGTTCGGAGTCTAACACAGATACGCAGTATTTT
.	many	TRBJ2-2	TRBV5-5	CASSPGWRTGELFF	TGTGCCAGCAGCCCGGGGTGGAGGACCGGGGAGCTGTTTTTT
.	few	TRBJ2-7	TRBV7-9	CASSPKGRGTTYEQYF	TGTGCCAGCAGCCCCAAGGGGCGGGGTACTACCTACGAGCAGTACTTC
.	.	TRBJ1-4	TRBV19	CASSIVQGNEKLFF	TGTGCCAGTAGTATTGTACAGGGTAATGAAAAACTGTTTTTT
.	.	TRBJ1-2	TRBV9	CASSVGPPGNYGYTF	TGTGCCAGCAGCGTAGGTCCCCCCGGGAACTATGGCTACACCTTC
.	.	TRBJ2-2	TRBV10-3	CAISGQGGAGELFF	TGTGCCATCAGTGGCCAGGGTGGGGCCGGGGAGCTGTTTTTT
TRBD1	.	TRBJ1-2	TRBV28	CASSPYLNIWTGGYGYTF	TGTGCCAGCAGTCCGTACCTTAATATTTGGACAGGGGGATATGGCTACACCTTC
TRBD1	.	TRBJ1-2	TRBV5-6	CASSIGQGYYGYPF	TGTGCCAGCAGCATTGGACAGGGATACTATGGCTACCCCTTC
.	.	TRBJ1-2	TRBV5-1	CASSLWAGLGYGYTF	TGCGCCAGCAGCTTGTGGGCAGGGTTGGGCTATGGCTACACCTTC
.	.	TRBJ1-2	TRBV7-9	CASTKGGPDDYGYTF	TGTGCCAGCACTAAGGGGGGGCCCGATGACTATGGCTACACCTTC
TRBD1	once	TRBJ2-7	TRBV13	CASSLGTGVYEQYF	TGTGCCAGCAGCTTAGGGACAGGGGTCTACGAGCAGTACTTC
TRBD2	.	TRBJ2-7	TRBV5-4	CASSILTSGGVVYEQYF	TGTGCCAGCAGCATCCTGACTAGCGGGGGGGTAGTCTACGAGCAGTACTTC
TRBD1	.	TRBJ1-2	TRBV6-6	CASSYGQGRSNYGYTF	TGTGCCAGCAGCTACGGACAGGGAAGGTCCAACTATGGCTACACCTTC
TRBD1	few	TRBJ1-3	TRBV5-6	CASSYDRGPGNTIYF	TGTGCCAGCAGTTACGACAGGGGACCTGGAAACACCATATATTTT
.	.	TRBJ1-2	TRBV27	CASSSPWLAGGYTF	TGTGCCAGCAGTTCCCCCTGGTTAGCGGGAGGCTACACCTTC
TRBD1	few	TRBJ1-2	TRBV5-5	CASSPLGTGGAIYGYTF	TGTGCCAGCAGCCCGCTCGGGACAGGGGGCGCAATTTATGGCTACACCTTC
.	.	TRBJ1-2	TRBV2	CASSEAYRNYGYTF	TGTGCCAGCAGTGAAGCATACAGAAACTATGGCTACACCTTC
TRBD1	.	TRBJ1-4	TRBV27	CASRFRGTNNEKLFF	TGTGCCAGCAGGTTCAGGGGGACCAATAATGAAAAACTGTTTTTT
TRBD2	.	TRBJ2-1	TRBV30	CAWSVGTSDSYNEQFF	TGTGCCTGGAGTGTGGGGACTAGCGATTCTTACAATGAGCAGTTCTTC
.	many	TRBJ1-1	TRBV7-9	CASSFFGVTSLNTEAFF	TGTGCCAGCAGCTTTTTCGGGGTGACGTCCCTGAACACTGAAGCTTTCTTT
.	.	TRBJ1-1	TRBV30	CAWSHVRSAVKAFF	TGTGCCTGGAGTCATGTACGGTCAGCGGTGAAAGCTTTCTTT
TRBD1	.	TRBJ1-3	TRBV7-9	CASSFNRGTWNTIYF	TGTGCCAGCAGCTTTAACAGGGGGACCTGGAACACCATATATTTT
.	few	TRBJ1-2	TRBV4-3	CASSQGLNYGYTF	TGCGCCAGCAGCCAAGGACTTAACTATGGCTACACCTTC
.	.	TRBJ1-5	TRBV12-2	CASRSLKGHDHQPQHF	TGTGCAAGTCGCTCGCTGAAGGGACACGACCATCAGCCCCAGCATTTT
.	.	TRBJ2-3	TRBV4-3	CASSQGAFRTDTQYF	TGCGCCAGCAGCCAAGGGGCCTTCCGCACAGATACGCAGTATTTT
.	few	TRBJ1-4	TRBV2	CASSVRGGGNEKLFF	TGTGCCAGCAGCGTCAGGGGCGGGGGGAATGAAAAACTGTTTTTT
TRBD2	.	TRBJ2-1	TRBV27	CASSGAGTSGYNEQFF	TGTGCCAGCAGTGGGGCCGGGACTAGCGGTTACAATGAGCAGTTCTTC
TRBD2	.	TRBJ2-7	TRBV5-1	CASSLDWTSGIFEQYF	TGCGCCAGCAGCTTGGATTGGACTAGCGGGATCTTTGAGCAGTACTTC
.	.	TRBJ2-3	TRBV9	CASSVGASTDTQYF	TGTGCCAGCAGCGTAGGTGCGAGCACAGATACGCAGTATTTT